The entry that follows covers one TCR beta chain sequence. This specimen comes from a study of control samples from healthy donors and cancer patients. The length of the CDR3 is 15 residues. Germline V gene lookup returns CDR1 SGHRS and CDR2 YFSETQ. Trimming removed 3 bases from V and 5 bases from J; junction bases left unmatched: 5. The table came from immunoSEQ multiplex PCR; TCRdb's copy has only in-frame clones and leaves some out. The table lists roughly 200,000 clones, roughly 91% of them singletons. Sequences were obtained from blood. The origin of this receptor is a man aged 18-30 years in good health. This sequence joins TRBV5-1 and TRBJ2-2; TRBD1 matches 9 bases. DNA for the CDR3: TGCGCCAGCAGCTGGGGACAGGGAGAGACCGGGGAGCTGTTTTTT. Translation: CASSWGQGETGELFF.